The clone carrying this TCR beta chain was found once. Germline lookup yields CDR1 MDHEN and CDR2 SYDVKM. The junction had 8 bases not matched to a gene; V was cut back by 3 bases and J by 3 bases. This CDR3 contains 16 residues. The PCR ran on 60 Vbeta and 13 Jbeta primers. As processed by the authors: Around 10 million shared chains were among some 75 million unique TCR beta chains counted in a later analysis. Sequencing was performed with immunoSEQ multiplex PCR; in TCRdb, only in-frame clones are kept and a portion is missing. The V and J calls and the clone size are those of that table, but D and trimming were determined from the DNA. The sample shows fewer than 80,000 clones, about 81% of them seen only once. This sample was included in a study of cytomegalovirus exposure and HLA in healthy donors.

Specimen: PBMCs. J is TRBJ1-3 and V is TRBV28; 7 bases map to TRBD1. This sequence originates from a woman aged 25-40 years in good health and CMV-seronegative. The CDR3 DNA reads TGTGCCAGCAGTTTTCGAGGGGGCGCGTTTGGAAACACCATATATTTT. Amino acid sequence: CASSFRGGAFGNTIYF.